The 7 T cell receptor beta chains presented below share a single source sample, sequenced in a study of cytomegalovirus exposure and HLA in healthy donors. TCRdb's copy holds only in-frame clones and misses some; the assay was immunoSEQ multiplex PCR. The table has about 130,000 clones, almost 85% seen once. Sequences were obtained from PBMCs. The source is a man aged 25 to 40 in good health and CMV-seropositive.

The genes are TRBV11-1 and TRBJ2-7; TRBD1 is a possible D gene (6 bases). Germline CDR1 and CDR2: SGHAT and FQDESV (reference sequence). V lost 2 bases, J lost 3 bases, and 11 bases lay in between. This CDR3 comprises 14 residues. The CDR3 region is CASSLMTGYYEQYF. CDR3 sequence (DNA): TGTGCCAGCAGCTTAATGACAGGTTACTACGAGCAGTACTTC.

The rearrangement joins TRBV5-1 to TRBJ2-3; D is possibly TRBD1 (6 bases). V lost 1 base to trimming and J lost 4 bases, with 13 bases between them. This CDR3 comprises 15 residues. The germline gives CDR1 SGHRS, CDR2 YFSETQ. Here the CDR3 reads CASSLNARGADTQYF. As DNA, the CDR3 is TGCGCCAGCAGCTTGAACGCCAGGGGAGCAGATACGCAGTATTTT.

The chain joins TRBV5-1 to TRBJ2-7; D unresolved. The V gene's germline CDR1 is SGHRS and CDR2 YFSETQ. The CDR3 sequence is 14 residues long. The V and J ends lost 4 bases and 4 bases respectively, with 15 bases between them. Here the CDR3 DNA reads TGCGCCAGCAGCGTCGACACCCCTGGATACGAGCAGTACTTC. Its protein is CASSVDTPGYEQYF.

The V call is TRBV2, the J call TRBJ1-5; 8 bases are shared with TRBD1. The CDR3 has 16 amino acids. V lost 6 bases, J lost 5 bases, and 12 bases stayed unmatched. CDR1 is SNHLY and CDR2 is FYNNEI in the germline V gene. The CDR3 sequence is CASRRGGQGPYQPQHF. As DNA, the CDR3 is TGTGCCAGCAGAAGGGGAGGACAGGGTCCCTATCAGCCCCAGCATTTT.

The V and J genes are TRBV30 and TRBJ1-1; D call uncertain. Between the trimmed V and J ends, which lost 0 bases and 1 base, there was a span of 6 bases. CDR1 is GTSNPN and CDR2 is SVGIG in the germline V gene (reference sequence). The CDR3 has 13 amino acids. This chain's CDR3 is CAWSVRWNTEAFF. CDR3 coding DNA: TGTGCCTGGAGTGTACGGTGGAACACTGAAGCTTTCTTT. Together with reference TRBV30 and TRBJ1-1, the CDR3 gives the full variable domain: SQTIHQWPATLVQPVGSPLSLECTVEGTSNPNLYWYRQAAGRGLQLLFYSVGIGQISSEVPQNLSASRPQDRQFILSSKKLLLSDSGFYLCAWSVRWNTEAFFGQGTRLTVV.

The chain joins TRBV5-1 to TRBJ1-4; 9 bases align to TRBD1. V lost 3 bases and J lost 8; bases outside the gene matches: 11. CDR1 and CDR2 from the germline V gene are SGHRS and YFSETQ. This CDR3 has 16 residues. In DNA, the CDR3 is TGCGCCAGCAGCTCCTATGGACAGGGGATTGAGGAAAAACTGTTTTTT. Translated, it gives CASSSYGQGIEEKLFF.

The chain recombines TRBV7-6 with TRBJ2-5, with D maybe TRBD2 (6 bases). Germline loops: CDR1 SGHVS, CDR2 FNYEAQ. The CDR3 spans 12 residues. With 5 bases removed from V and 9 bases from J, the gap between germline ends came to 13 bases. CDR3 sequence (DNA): TGTGCCAGCAGCGGACTATCCGGGGCCCAGTACTTC. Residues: CASSGLSGAQYF.